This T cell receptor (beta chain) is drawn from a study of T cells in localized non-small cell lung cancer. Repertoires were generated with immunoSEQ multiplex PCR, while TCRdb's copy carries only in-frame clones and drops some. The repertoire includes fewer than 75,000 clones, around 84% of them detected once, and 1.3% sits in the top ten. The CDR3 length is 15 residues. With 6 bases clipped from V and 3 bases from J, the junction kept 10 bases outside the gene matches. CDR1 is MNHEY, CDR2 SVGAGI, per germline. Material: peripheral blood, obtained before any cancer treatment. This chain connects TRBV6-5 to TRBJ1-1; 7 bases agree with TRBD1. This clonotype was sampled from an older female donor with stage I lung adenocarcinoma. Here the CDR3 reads CASRHQGGGHTEAFF. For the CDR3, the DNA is TGTGCCAGCAGGCACCAGGGGGGGGGTCACACTGAAGCTTTCTTT.